This TCR beta chain was sequenced for a study of T cell changes during pregnancy in multiple sclerosis (dated 2019 in TCRdb). Turning to the overall study: Changes in the T cell repertoire over the course of pregnancy were examined in this study in women with multiple sclerosis.

The protocol used for the library was the immunoSEQ multiplex PCR assay. TCRdb obtained this table from immuneACCESS and retained in-frame rearrangements with V and J assigned. These tables miss some clones; where compared with another copy, unresolved V genes account for less than half of the shortfall, and the remainder is unexplained. The sample includes 45,000 to 55,000 clones, with under 95% observed a single time. Jointly, the top ten make up approximately 5.5% of the sample. A note on this clone: It has no known antigen specificity. Qualities for individual bases were not recorded, and no much larger clone is one base off.

V and J lose 3 bases and 3 bases, and a span of 12 bases separates them. The germline V gene supplies CDR1 MDHEN and CDR2 SYDVKM. From the cysteine through the phenylalanine, the CDR3 covers 14 amino acids. Only CDR3 DNA remains: 42 bases, in frame from the first base. The chain is made from TRBV28 and TRBJ2-7, and TRBD2 may be the D gene, going by 7 matching bases. The TCR comes from a female donor with multiple sclerosis, enrolled in a pregnancy study. Sample: CD8+ T cells from peripheral blood mononuclear cells, taken before pregnancy. The bases are TGTGCCAGCAGTTTCCGGGGGGCAGGCTACGAGCAGTACTTC. This is translated as CASSFRGAGYEQYF.